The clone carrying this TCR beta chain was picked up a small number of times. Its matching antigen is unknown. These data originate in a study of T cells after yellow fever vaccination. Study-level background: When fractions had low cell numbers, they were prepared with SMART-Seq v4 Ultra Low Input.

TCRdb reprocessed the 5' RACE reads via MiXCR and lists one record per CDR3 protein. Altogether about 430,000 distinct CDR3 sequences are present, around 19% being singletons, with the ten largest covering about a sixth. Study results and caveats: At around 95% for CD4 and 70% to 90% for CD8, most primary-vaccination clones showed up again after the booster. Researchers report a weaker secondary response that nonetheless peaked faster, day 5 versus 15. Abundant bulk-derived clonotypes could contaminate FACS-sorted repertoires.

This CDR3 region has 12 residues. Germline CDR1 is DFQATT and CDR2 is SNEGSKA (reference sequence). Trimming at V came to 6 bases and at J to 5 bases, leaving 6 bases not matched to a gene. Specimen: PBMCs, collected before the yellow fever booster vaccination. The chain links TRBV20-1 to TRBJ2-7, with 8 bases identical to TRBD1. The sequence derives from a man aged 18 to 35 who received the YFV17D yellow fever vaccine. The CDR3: CSAGPTGDEQYV. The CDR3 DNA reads TGCAGTGCGGGGCCGACAGGGGACGAGCAGTACGTC.